This T cell receptor beta chain was identified during a study of blood T cell repertoires in COVID-19. Study summary: The analysed material was cDNA or gDNA that came from T cells, B-cell-depleted T cells, or PBMCs.

Authors' methods: Amplification of reference gene primers was used by the study to estimate nucleated cell counts. Using immunoSEQ multiplex PCR, the repertoire was profiled, and TCRdb retains in-frame clones only, with some absent. V and J calls and clone size follow that table, whereas D and trimming were derived from the DNA. The data contain under 150,000 clones, roughly 69% of them singletons. CDR1 LGHNA and CDR2 YSLEER come from the germline V gene. The CDR3 is 16 residues long. V shed 2 bases, J shed 7 bases, and the junction held 6 bases outside the gene matches. Sequences were obtained from peripheral blood. The receptor was isolated from a woman aged 65 to 85 with acute or convalescent COVID-19. This chain joins TRBV4-3 and TRBJ2-1; 12 bases line up with TRBD2. CDR3 bases: TGCGCCAGCAGCCAAACTCTAGCGGGGGGGCGTAATGAGCAGTTCTTC. This sequence encodes CASSQTLAGGRNEQFF.